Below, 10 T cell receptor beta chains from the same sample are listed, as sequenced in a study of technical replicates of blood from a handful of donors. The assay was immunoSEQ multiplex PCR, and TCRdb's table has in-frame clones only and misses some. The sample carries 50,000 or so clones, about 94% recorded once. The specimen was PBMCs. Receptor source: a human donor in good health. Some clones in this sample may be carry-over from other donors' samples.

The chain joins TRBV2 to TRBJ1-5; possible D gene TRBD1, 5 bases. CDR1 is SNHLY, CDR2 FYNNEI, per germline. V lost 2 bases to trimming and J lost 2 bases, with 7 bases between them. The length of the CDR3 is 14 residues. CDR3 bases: TGTGCCAGCAGTGAACAGGGTGGCAATCAGCCCCAGCATTTT. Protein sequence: CASSEQGGNQPQHF. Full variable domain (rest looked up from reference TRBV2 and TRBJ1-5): EPEVTQTPSHQVTQMGQEVILRCVPISNHLYFYWYRQILGQKVEFLVSFYNNEISEKSEIFDDQFSVERPDGSNFTLKIRSTKLEDSAMYFCASSEQGGNQPQHFGDGTRLSIL.

This CDR3 reads CASTTGDSTDTQYF. The CDR3 DNA reads as TGTGCCAGCACTACAGGGGATAGCACAGATACGCAGTATTTT. The chain couples TRBV6-1 to TRBJ2-3; 7 bases align to TRBD1. In germline, CDR1 is MNHNS, CDR2 SASEGT. J gave up 0 bases and V 7 bases, and 4 bases lay outside the gene matches. The length of the CDR3 is 14 residues.

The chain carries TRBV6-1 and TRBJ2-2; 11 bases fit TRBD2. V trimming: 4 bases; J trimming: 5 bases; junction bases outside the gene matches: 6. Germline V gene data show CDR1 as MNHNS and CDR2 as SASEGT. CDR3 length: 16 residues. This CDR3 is CASSGLAGGNTGELFF. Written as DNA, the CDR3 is TGTGCCAGCAGTGGTCTAGCGGGGGGAAATACCGGGGAGCTGTTTTTT.

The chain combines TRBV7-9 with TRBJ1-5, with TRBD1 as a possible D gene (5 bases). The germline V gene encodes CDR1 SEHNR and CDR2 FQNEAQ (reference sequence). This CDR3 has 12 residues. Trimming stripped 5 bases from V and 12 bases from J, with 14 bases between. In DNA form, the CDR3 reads TGTGCCAGCAGCAATACCGCAGGGCTCCAGCATTTT. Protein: CASSNTAGLQHF.

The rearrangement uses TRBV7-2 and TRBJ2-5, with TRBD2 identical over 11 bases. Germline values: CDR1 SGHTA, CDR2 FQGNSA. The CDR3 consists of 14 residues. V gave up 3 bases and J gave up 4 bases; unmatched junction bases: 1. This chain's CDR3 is CASSFSGGGETQYF. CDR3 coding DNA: TGTGCCAGCAGCTTTAGCGGGGGGGGAGAGACCCAGTACTTC.

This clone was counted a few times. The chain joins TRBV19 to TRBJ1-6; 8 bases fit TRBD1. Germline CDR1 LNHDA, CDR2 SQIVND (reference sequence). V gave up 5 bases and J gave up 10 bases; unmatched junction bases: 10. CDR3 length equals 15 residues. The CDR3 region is CASSRVRTGNSPLHF. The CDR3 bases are TGTGCCAGTAGTCGCGTCCGGACAGGGAACTCACCCCTCCACTTT.

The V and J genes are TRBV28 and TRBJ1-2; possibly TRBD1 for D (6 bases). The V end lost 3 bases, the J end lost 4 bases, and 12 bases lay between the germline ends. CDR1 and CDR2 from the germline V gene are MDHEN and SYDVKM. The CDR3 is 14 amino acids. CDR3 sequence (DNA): TGTGCCAGCAGTTTTTTGGGGGCCGGCTATGGCTACACCTTC. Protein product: CASSFLGAGYGYTF.

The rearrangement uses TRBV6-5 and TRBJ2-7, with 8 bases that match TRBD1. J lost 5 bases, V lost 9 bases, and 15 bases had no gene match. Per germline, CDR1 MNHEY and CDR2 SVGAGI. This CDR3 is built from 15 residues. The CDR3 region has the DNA TGTGCCAGTAAGAAAACAACCGGGACAGGACACGAGCAGTACTTC. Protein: CASKKTTGTGHEQYF.

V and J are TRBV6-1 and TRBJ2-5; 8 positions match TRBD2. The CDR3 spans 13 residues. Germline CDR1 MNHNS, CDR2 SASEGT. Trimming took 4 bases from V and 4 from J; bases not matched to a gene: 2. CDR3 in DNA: TGTGCCAGCAGTGCCAGCGGGAGAGAGACCCAGTACTTC. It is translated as CASSASGRETQYF.

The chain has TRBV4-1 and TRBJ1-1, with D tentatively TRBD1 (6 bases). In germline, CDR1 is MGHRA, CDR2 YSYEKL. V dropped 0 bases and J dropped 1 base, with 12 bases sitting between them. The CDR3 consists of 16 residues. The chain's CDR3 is CASSQEDRRSNTEAFF. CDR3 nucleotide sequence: TGCGCCAGCAGCCAAGAAGACAGGAGATCGAACACTGAAGCTTTCTTT.